The 13 T cell receptor beta chains given below trace back to one sample, sequenced in a study of early T cells in non-severe SARS-CoV-2 infection. TCRdb independently ran MiXCR on the 5' RACE reads; one entry per CDR3 protein. The sample has 70,000 or so distinct CDR3 sequences, approximately 13% seen once; the top ten hold around 1.3%. The material sequenced was whole blood. The receptors were sampled from an adult who was a healthcare worker with PCR-confirmed SARS-CoV-2 infection or an uninfected control (not recorded which).

There are many counts of this clonotype. This chain connects TRBV7-2 to TRBJ2-1; TRBD2 agrees at 8 bases. Looked up from germline, CDR1 is SGHTA and CDR2 is FQGNSA. CDR3 size: 15 residues. V dropped 1 base and J dropped 4; count of bases not matched to a gene: 3. Written as DNA, the CDR3 is TGTGCCAGCAGCTTAGTCGGCGGGGGGTACAATGAGCAGTTCTTC. As protein: CASSLVGGGYNEQFF.

This clonotype has ten or more counts. The chain joins TRBV5-1 to TRBJ1-4; no clear D gene. Trimming cost V 5 bases and J 6 bases, with 11 bases left between them. Germline V CDR1 and CDR2: SGHRS, YFSETQ. This CDR3 is built from 13 residues. CDR3 DNA: TGCGCCAGCAGTGGCAGCAACTATGAAAAACTGTTTTTT. It is translated as CASSGSNYEKLFF.

This chain connects TRBV20-1 to TRBJ2-7; weak D call: TRBD1 (6 bases). V was pared by 6 bases and J by 2 bases, with 11 bases between. Germline V gene data show CDR1 as DFQATT and CDR2 as SNEGSKA (reference sequence). This CDR3 comprises 12 residues. The CDR3 DNA sequence: TGCAGTGCGGGGGCGGAGCCCTACGAGCAGTACTTC. This translates into CSAGAEPYEQYF.

This clonotype has a count of ten or more. The chain couples TRBV29-1 to TRBJ1-1; D ambiguous. The V and J ends lost 6 bases and 1 base respectively, with 6 bases between them. This CDR3 is built from 11 residues. The germline V gene encodes CDR1 SQVTM and CDR2 ANQGSEA. The CDR3 region is CSVSENTEAFF. CDR3 DNA: TGCAGCGTATCAGAGAACACTGAAGCTTTCTTT.

Many counts were recorded for this clonotype. The V gene is TRBV5-1, the J gene TRBJ2-2, with D possibly being TRBD1 (6 bases). Trimming cost V 0 bases and J 0 bases, with 12 bases left between them. Germline V gene lookup returns CDR1 SGHRS and CDR2 YFSETQ. CDR3 length: 17 amino acids. Written as DNA, the CDR3 is TGCGCCAGCAGCTTGGATCAGGGGAGCGCGAACACCGGGGAGCTGTTTTTT. It specifies CASSLDQGSANTGELFF.

This clonotype has at least ten counts. The junction departs from germline at one end; a sequencing error may be responsible. The chain combines TRBV12-3 or TRBV12-4 with TRBJ1-5; D is unresolved. There are 13 residues in the CDR3. Here the CDR3 reads CASSLGPNQPQHF. CDR3 DNA sequence: TGTGCCAGCAGCTTAGGCCCCAATCAGCCCCAGCATTTT.

The sample holds many counts of this clonotype. The J gene is TRBJ2-1, the V gene TRBV20-1, with D maybe TRBD1 (5 bases). Germline V gene data show CDR1 as DFQATT and CDR2 as SNEGSKA (reference sequence). V dropped 4 bases and J dropped 1 base, with 11 bases sitting between them. CDR3 length: 14 amino acids. This CDR3 reads CSATRQSSYNEQFF. The DNA for the CDR3 is TGCAGTGCTACCAGACAGTCGTCCTACAATGAGCAGTTCTTC.

At least ten counts were recorded for this clonotype. V is TRBV6-5 and J is TRBJ1-2, with no clear D. The CDR3 covers 15 residues. Germline lookup yields CDR1 MNHEY and CDR2 SVGAGI. Trimming took 6 bases from V and 4 from J, leaving 18 bases between them. The CDR3 sequence is CASSKRKGFPYGYTF. The CDR3, as DNA: TGTGCCAGCAGCAAACGCAAGGGATTTCCCTATGGCTACACCTTC.

In its sample, this clonotype was seen many times. The CDR3 loop reads CASSLVVGHTDTQYF. Written as DNA, the CDR3 is TGTGCCAGCAGCTTGGTTGTGGGACACACAGATACGCAGTATTTT. The rearrangement links TRBV5-5 to TRBJ2-3, with D possibly being TRBD1 (6 bases). The germline V and J ends were trimmed by 0 bases and 2 bases, with 10 bases remaining between them. Germline values: CDR1 SGHKS, CDR2 YYEKEE (reference sequence). The CDR3 has 15 residues.

Ten or more counts support this clonotype. The rearrangement joins TRBV14 to TRBJ2-5; TRBD2 matches at 11 bases. In germline, CDR1 is SGHDN, CDR2 FVKESK. The V and J ends lost 2 bases and 3 bases, in that order; junction bases with no gene match: 23. The CDR3 is made up of 22 amino acids. The CDR3 reads CASSQHPLGELAGVSDEETQYF. The CDR3 DNA reads as TGTGCCAGCAGCCAACACCCCCTAGGGGAACTAGCGGGAGTATCGGACGAAGAGACCCAGTACTTC.

This clonotype came up many times. The chain couples TRBV5-1 to TRBJ1-1; D possibly corresponds to TRBD1 (5 bases). The CDR3 loop spans 14 amino acids. CDR1 and CDR2 from the germline V gene are SGHRS and YFSETQ. The germline V and J ends were trimmed by 2 bases and 7 bases, with 15 bases remaining between them. As DNA, the CDR3 is TGCGCCAGCAGCTTTGGGGGAACAGAAAATGAAGCTTTCTTT. It is translated as CASSFGGTENEAFF.

This clonotype has at least ten counts. The CDR3 reads CASSYSTGQGNNYGYTF. CDR3 in DNA: TGTGCCAGCAGTTATAGTACCGGACAGGGGAACAACTATGGCTACACCTTC. The chain uses TRBV6-2 or TRBV6-3 and TRBJ1-2; 9 nucleotides agree with TRBD1. From germline, CDR1 is MNHEY and CDR2 SVGEGT. Trimming cost V 3 bases and J 2 bases; bases outside gene matches: 10. CDR3 length: 17 amino acids.

This rearrangement joins TRBV6-5 to TRBJ2-3; D is undetermined. Germline V gene lookup returns CDR1 MNHEY and CDR2 SVGAGI. V lost 6 bases and J 1 base, leaving 14 bases between the germline ends. This CDR3 contains 15 residues. In nucleotides, the CDR3 is TGTGCCAGCAGGCCTAGGACCCTAGGCACAGATACGCAGTATTTT. It is translated as CASRPRTLGTDTQYF.